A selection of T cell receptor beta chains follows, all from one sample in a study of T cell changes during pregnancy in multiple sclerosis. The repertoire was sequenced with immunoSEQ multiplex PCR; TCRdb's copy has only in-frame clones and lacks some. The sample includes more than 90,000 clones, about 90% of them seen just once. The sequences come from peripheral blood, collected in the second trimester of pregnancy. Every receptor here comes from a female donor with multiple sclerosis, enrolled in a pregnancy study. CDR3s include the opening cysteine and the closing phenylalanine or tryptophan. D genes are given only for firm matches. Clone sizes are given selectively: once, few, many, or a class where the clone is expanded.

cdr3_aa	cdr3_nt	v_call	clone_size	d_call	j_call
CASSLRGTGSNTGELFF	TGTGCCAGCAGCTTGCGAGGGACAGGGTCGAACACCGGGGAGCTGTTTTTT	TRBV7-3	-	TRBD1	TRBJ2-2
CASSLGLELRANYGYTF	TGTGCCAGCAGCTTAGGCCTAGAGCTTCGGGCTAACTATGGCTACACCTTC	TRBV13	-	-	TRBJ1-2
CASSLVNTEAFF	TGTGCCAGCTCACTAGTGAACACTGAAGCTTTCTTT	TRBV18	-	-	TRBJ1-1
CASSSLAGGPLDNEQFF	TGCGCCAGCAGCTCCCTAGCGGGAGGGCCTCTGGACAATGAGCAGTTCTTC	TRBV5-1	-	TRBD2	TRBJ2-1
CASSGSSGNTIYF	TGTGCCAGTAGTGGCAGCTCTGGAAACACCATATATTTT	TRBV19	-	-	TRBJ1-3
CASSSPGQGNEKLFF	TGTGCCAGCAGTTCCCCTGGACAGGGTAACGAAAAACTGTTTTTT	TRBV7-2	once	TRBD1	TRBJ1-4
CASSFRGSGNQPQHF	TGTGCCAGCAGCTTTAGGGGTTCGGGCAATCAGCCCCAGCATTTT	TRBV7-2	few	-	TRBJ1-5
CASPGVYTEAFF	TGCGCCAGTCCGGGGGTCTACACTGAAGCTTTCTTT	TRBV5-1	once	-	TRBJ1-1
CATSRDRASDTQYF	TGTGCCACCAGCAGAGATCGAGCCTCAGATACGCAGTATTTT	TRBV15	few	-	TRBJ2-3
CASSLESQVMDEQYF	TGCGCCAGCAGCTTGGAATCTCAGGTAATGGACGAGCAGTACTTC	TRBV5-1	-	-	TRBJ2-7
CAISGTSVSYEQYF	TGTGCCATTTCCGGGACTAGCGTTTCCTACGAGCAGTACTTC	TRBV10-3	-	TRBD2	TRBJ2-7
CASSLVGGGSSYNEQFF	TGTGCCAGCAGTTTAGTCGGCGGGGGGAGCTCCTACAATGAGCAGTTCTTC	TRBV28	-	TRBD2	TRBJ2-1
CASSGQGNSPLHF	TGTGCCAGTTCGGGACAGGGCAATTCACCCCTCCACTTT	TRBV5-8	once	TRBD1	TRBJ1-6
CASSLASLGSAYNEQFF	TGTGCCAGCAGCTTAGCTTCACTAGGAAGTGCCTACAATGAGCAGTTCTTC	TRBV11-3	-	-	TRBJ2-1
CASSPGERFSTDTQYF	TGTGCCAGCAGCCCGGGGGAGCGGTTTAGCACAGATACGCAGTATTTT	TRBV5-4	-	-	TRBJ2-3
CASSLGGATVNTEAFF	TGCGCCAGCAGCTTGGGTGGGGCAACAGTGAACACTGAAGCTTTCTTT	TRBV5-1	-	-	TRBJ1-1
CASSLGQFQPQHF	TGTGCCAGCAGCTTAGGACAGTTTCAGCCCCAGCATTTT	TRBV7-6	few	-	TRBJ1-5
CASSFERGLTDTQYF	TGTGCCAGCAGCTTTGAAAGGGGTCTCACAGATACGCAGTATTTT	TRBV7-9	-	-	TRBJ2-3
CASSPGTSGRGPYEQYF	TGCGCCAGCAGCCCCGGGACTAGCGGGAGAGGTCCCTACGAGCAGTACTTC	TRBV5-1	-	TRBD2	TRBJ2-7
CASSLVRGGEQFF	TGTGCCAGCAGCTTAGTTAGGGGAGGGGAGCAGTTCTTC	TRBV11-3	-	TRBD2	TRBJ2-1
CASSQSDRGHPNTEAFF	TGCGCCAGCAGTCAGTCGGACAGGGGCCATCCGAACACTGAAGCTTTCTTT	TRBV23-1	-	TRBD1	TRBJ1-1
CASSLGQGAYQPQHF	TGTGCCAGCAGCTTAGGACAGGGGGCATATCAGCCCCAGCATTTT	TRBV5-6	-	TRBD1	TRBJ1-5
CASSPSGRAYEQYF	TGTGCCAGCAGCCCCAGCGGGAGGGCCTACGAGCAGTACTTC	TRBV5-5	once	TRBD2	TRBJ2-7
CASSLTRERINQPQHF	TGTGCCAGCAGCCTAACTAGGGAGAGGATAAATCAGCCCCAGCATTTT	TRBV7-8	-	-	TRBJ1-5
CASILRQGGTEAFF	TGTGCCAGTATTCTCCGGCAGGGCGGCACTGAAGCTTTCTTT	TRBV19	-	-	TRBJ1-1